This T cell receptor beta chain is drawn from a study of response to subunit inactivated influenza vaccine. The ends lost 4 bases at V and 6 bases at J; junction bases unmatched: 11. Germline-derived CDR1 and CDR2 are SGHRS and YFSETQ. The CDR3 has 15 residues. This clonotype was observed many times. MiXCR, run by TCRdb on the RT-PCR reads, gives a single entry per CDR3 protein. The data contain roughly 550,000 distinct CDR3 sequences, approximately 24% of them singletons. In addition, the sample was reused for a study of T cells expressing NK-cell markers. That report notes: Scientists made TCR beta cDNA using 5'RACE template switching with UMIs. In the group of eight sequenced donors, seven were HCMV-seropositive and one was seronegative. NKG2C+ dominant clonotype frequencies in about six donors were roughly 1.0-7.5% of CD8+ T cells. Whether the expanded NKG2C+ T cell clones recognized HCMV remained unclear.

This rearrangement joins TRBV5-1 to TRBJ1-1, with 8 bases lining up with TRBD1. Sequencing was performed on CD4+ T cells sorted from PBMCs, taken approximately 13 days after vaccination. The sequence was obtained from a man aged 50 to 59 who received an inactivated influenza vaccine. The CDR3 protein is CASSPRQGRTAEAFF. In nucleotides, the CDR3 is TGCGCCAGCAGCCCCCGACAGGGGAGAACGGCTGAAGCTTTCTTT.